These T cell receptor beta chains were read from a single sample in a study of OX40 agonist ivuxolimab in advanced cancers. TCRdb's table, derived via immunoSEQ multiplex PCR, lists solely in-frame clones and lacks some. The data hold about 74,000 clones, with roughly 84% observed a single time. The specimen was CD4+ or CD8+ T cells sorted from blood, collected in a trial of the OX40 agonist ivuxolimab. The source is an adult with an advanced solid tumor such as melanoma, head and neck, liver or kidney cancer. CDR3s include the opening cysteine and the closing phenylalanine or tryptophan. Fields, in order: CDR3 protein, CDR3 DNA, D gene, J gene, clone size, V gene. A D gene is named only where the DNA matches it firmly. Clone size is stated in some rows and not others, as once, few, many or a class when expanded.

cdr3_aa: CASSVGGRGAFF
cdr3_nt: TGTGCCAGCAGTGTCGGGGGGAGGGGCGCTTTCTTT
d_call: .
j_call: TRBJ1-1
clone_size: .
v_call: TRBV28

cdr3_aa: CASSLWGTGELFF
cdr3_nt: TGTGCCAGCAGCTTGTGGGGTACCGGGGAGCTGTTTTTT
d_call: .
j_call: TRBJ2-2
clone_size: .
v_call: TRBV5-4

cdr3_aa: CASSLARVYEQYF
cdr3_nt: TGTGCCAGCAGCTTAGCCAGGGTCTACGAGCAGTACTTC
d_call: .
j_call: TRBJ2-7
clone_size: .
v_call: TRBV7-9

cdr3_aa: CASSLWAGGRGVEQYF
cdr3_nt: TGTGCCAGCAGCTTGTGGGCGGGAGGCCGAGGAGTTGAGCAGTACTTC
d_call: TRBD2
j_call: TRBJ2-7
clone_size: once
v_call: TRBV5-4

cdr3_aa: CASSQEATGVSQPQHF
cdr3_nt: TGCGCCAGCAGCCAAGAGGCCACAGGGGTAAGTCAGCCCCAGCATTTT
d_call: TRBD1
j_call: TRBJ1-5
clone_size: .
v_call: TRBV4-1

cdr3_aa: CASKLTGGYEQFF
cdr3_nt: TGTGCCAGCAAACTGACAGGGGGCTATGAGCAGTTCTTC
d_call: TRBD1
j_call: TRBJ2-1
clone_size: .
v_call: TRBV6-5

cdr3_aa: CAWKNDGQGNSPLHF
cdr3_nt: TGTGCCTGGAAAAATGATGGGCAGGGTAATTCACCCCTCCACTTT
d_call: .
j_call: TRBJ1-6
clone_size: .
v_call: TRBV30

cdr3_aa: CASSLLYNEQFF
cdr3_nt: TGTGCCAGCAGTTTATTATACAATGAGCAGTTCTTC
d_call: .
j_call: TRBJ2-1
clone_size: .
v_call: TRBV28

cdr3_aa: CSVETPRGRSSYNEQFF
cdr3_nt: TGCAGCGTTGAAACCCCGAGGGGCAGAAGCTCCTACAATGAGCAGTTCTTC
d_call: .
j_call: TRBJ2-1
clone_size: .
v_call: TRBV29-1

cdr3_aa: CASSPAGKPGQPQHF
cdr3_nt: TGTGCCAGCTCACCCGCGGGAAAGCCAGGTCAGCCCCAGCATTTT
d_call: .
j_call: TRBJ1-5
clone_size: .
v_call: TRBV18

cdr3_aa: CASSGLAIQETQYF
cdr3_nt: TGCGCCAGCAGCGGGCTAGCGATCCAAGAGACCCAGTACTTC
d_call: .
j_call: TRBJ2-5
clone_size: .
v_call: TRBV4-1

cdr3_aa: CASRDREGSGYTF
cdr3_nt: TGTGCCAGCAGGGACAGGGAAGGGAGTGGCTACACCTTC
d_call: TRBD1
j_call: TRBJ1-2
clone_size: .
v_call: TRBV6-6

cdr3_aa: CASSPLRQGWGTEAFF
cdr3_nt: TGTGCCAGCAGCCCCCTAAGGCAGGGGTGGGGCACTGAAGCTTTCTTT
d_call: .
j_call: TRBJ1-1
clone_size: .
v_call: TRBV6-6

cdr3_aa: CASRNYRQGLYEQYF
cdr3_nt: TGTGCCAGCAGAAACTACAGACAGGGCCTCTACGAGCAGTACTTC
d_call: TRBD1
j_call: TRBJ2-7
clone_size: .
v_call: TRBV28

cdr3_aa: CASSPRVAGGRTDTQYF
cdr3_nt: TGTGCCAGCAGCCCAAGGGTCGCGGGGGGGCGCACAGATACGCAGTATTTT
d_call: TRBD2
j_call: TRBJ2-3
clone_size: .
v_call: TRBV14

cdr3_aa: CASSYLETGELFF
cdr3_nt: TGTGCCAGTAGTTACCTGGAAACCGGGGAGCTGTTTTTT
d_call: .
j_call: TRBJ2-2
clone_size: .
v_call: TRBV19

cdr3_aa: CASSPTTSRGPDTQYF
cdr3_nt: TGTGCCAGCAGCCCAACGACTTCCCGTGGCCCAGATACGCAGTATTTT
d_call: .
j_call: TRBJ2-3
clone_size: .
v_call: TRBV7-2

cdr3_aa: CASSQKSASTQFF
cdr3_nt: TGTGCCAGCAGCCAAAAGTCAGCCTCGACCCAGTTCTTC
d_call: .
j_call: TRBJ2-1
clone_size: .
v_call: TRBV7-3

cdr3_aa: CASSPGGLEQFF
cdr3_nt: TGTGCCAGCTCTCCAGGGGGTCTTGAGCAGTTCTTC
d_call: TRBD1
j_call: TRBJ2-1
clone_size: .
v_call: TRBV6-6

cdr3_aa: CASSPMTANTEAFF
cdr3_nt: TGTGCCAGCAGCCCTATGACAGCGAACACTGAAGCTTTCTTT
d_call: .
j_call: TRBJ1-1
clone_size: .
v_call: TRBV7-9

cdr3_aa: CASSSRGDYNEQFF
cdr3_nt: TGTGCCAGCAGCTCCCGAGGGGACTACAATGAGCAGTTCTTC
d_call: .
j_call: TRBJ2-1
clone_size: .
v_call: TRBV7-9

cdr3_aa: CASSARSHSYNEQFF
cdr3_nt: TGTGCCAGCAGCGCGAGATCGCACTCCTACAATGAGCAGTTCTTC
d_call: .
j_call: TRBJ2-1
clone_size: .
v_call: TRBV9

cdr3_aa: CASSRGTGASYGYTF
cdr3_nt: TGTGCCAGCAGCCGCGGGACAGGGGCCAGCTATGGCTACACCTTC
d_call: TRBD1
j_call: TRBJ1-2
clone_size: few
v_call: TRBV6-5

cdr3_aa: CASSRVVYEQYF
cdr3_nt: TGTGCCAGCAGTCGAGTCGTCTACGAGCAGTACTTC
d_call: .
j_call: TRBJ2-7
clone_size: .
v_call: TRBV28

cdr3_aa: CATSRGKQETQYF
cdr3_nt: TGTGCCACCAGCAGAGGGAAACAAGAGACCCAGTACTTC
d_call: .
j_call: TRBJ2-5
clone_size: .
v_call: TRBV15

cdr3_aa: CASSSMLGSPLHF
cdr3_nt: TGTGCCAGCAGCTCGATGCTGGGTTCACCCCTCCACTTT
d_call: .
j_call: TRBJ1-6
clone_size: .
v_call: TRBV5-4